This entry lists 27 T cell receptor beta chains sequenced from one sample in a study of T cell responses to AZD1222 COVID-19 vaccine. The data were produced by immunoSEQ multiplex PCR, yet TCRdb's version contains in-frame clones alone and is incomplete. The table lists under 150,000 clones, about 91% of them singletons. Source: peripheral blood, taken 28 days after the second AZD1222 dose. These receptors all come from an adult who received the AZD1222 COVID-19 vaccine.

The chain is built from TRBV30 and TRBJ2-1; D is perhaps TRBD1 (5 bases). The V gene's germline CDR1 is GTSNPN and CDR2 SVGIG (reference sequence). The CDR3 spans 13 residues. Trimming removed 2 bases at V and 5 bases at J, with 10 bases between. The CDR3 is CAWSKGANNEQFF. The CDR3 region has the DNA TGTGCCTGGAGTAAAGGGGCCAACAATGAGCAGTTCTTC.

This clone was observed once. One end of the junction fails to match germline, which may point to a read error. The chain couples TRBV2 to TRBJ1-6; 7 positions match TRBD1. The V gene's germline CDR1 is SNHLY and CDR2 FYNNEI. CDR3 length equals 14 residues. Here the CDR3 reads CASSEEIRGTAIPF. The CDR3 DNA follows: TGTGCCAGCAGTGAAGAGATCCGTGGGACAGCTATCCCCTTT.

This sequence joins TRBV9 and TRBJ2-2; 8 nucleotides align to TRBD2. The V and J ends lost 5 bases and 4 bases, in that order; junction bases with no gene match: 10. Germline assignment: CDR1 SGDLS and CDR2 YYNGEE. This CDR3 has 16 amino acids. The CDR3 coding sequence is TGTGCCAGCAGACCGGGACTAGTTTCGGGCACCGGGGAGCTGTTTTTT. It codes for CASRPGLVSGTGELFF.

This sequence joins TRBV11-2 and TRBJ2-7; TRBD1 might be the D (5 bases). Deletions cut 0 bases from V and 6 bases from J, with 15 bases between. CDR1 SGHAT and CDR2 FQNNGV come from the germline V gene. The CDR3 is 15 residues long. CDR3 region: CASSLDFRASGEQYF. CDR3 sequence (DNA): TGTGCCAGCAGCTTAGATTTCAGGGCCAGTGGCGAGCAGTACTTC.

This clone was counted once. This chain joins TRBV6-5 and TRBJ1-3, with TRBD1 matching 7 bases. Losses at the gene ends were 6 bases for V and 0 bases for J; bases not matched to a gene: 5. The germline CDR1 and CDR2 sequences are MNHEY and SVGAGI. The CDR3 is made up of 15 amino acids. The CDR3 coding sequence is TGTGCCAGCAGGACGGACAGGCACTCTGGAAACACCATATATTTT. Translated: CASRTDRHSGNTIYF.

This clone was counted once. This rearrangement joins TRBV20-1 to TRBJ2-2; TRBD2 is a possible D gene (5 bases). Per germline, CDR1 DFQATT and CDR2 SNEGSKA (reference sequence). V lost 3 bases and J 4 bases, leaving 15 bases between the germline ends. The CDR3 is 15 amino acids. CDR3 sequence reads: CSASLVGRSTGELFF. CDR3 in DNA: TGCAGTGCTAGTCTGGTAGGGAGAAGCACCGGGGAGCTGTTTTTT.

The chain is built from TRBV10-3 and TRBJ1-1, with D possibly TRBD1 on 5 matching bases. Germline V CDR1 and CDR2: ENHRY, SYGVKD. V lost 11 bases, J lost 0 bases, and 19 bases lay in between. The length of the CDR3 is 15 residues. CDR3: CASTGTGDLNTEAFF. DNA for the CDR3: TGTGCCTCCACCGGGACCGGCGACTTGAACACTGAAGCTTTCTTT.

This chain connects TRBV2 to TRBJ2-5; D call uncertain. This CDR3 has 11 residues. Germline V gives CDR1 SNHLY, CDR2 FYNNEI. The V gene lost 6 bases and the J gene lost 3 bases, with 5 bases spanning the gap. The CDR3 is CASRVEETQYF. The CDR3 nucleotides are TGTGCCAGCAGGGTGGAAGAGACCCAGTACTTC.

V is TRBV24-1 and J is TRBJ1-5, with D perhaps TRBD1 (5 bases). Trimming cost V 2 bases and J 0 bases, with 19 bases left between them. The CDR3 loop spans 19 amino acids. CDR1 and CDR2 from the germline V gene are KGHDR and SFDVKD. CDR3 sequence: CATSDSQYAGGYSNQPQHF. CDR3 DNA sequence: TGTGCCACCAGTGATTCACAGTACGCCGGGGGATATAGCAATCAGCCCCAGCATTTT.

The chain combines TRBV9 with TRBJ2-3; 7 bases align to TRBD1. J was trimmed by 1 base and V by 0 bases; bases with no gene match: 8. Germline V lookup: CDR1 SGDLS, CDR2 YYNGEE. This CDR3 has 17 amino acids. CDR3 sequence reads: CASSVARQGVGTDTQYF. The CDR3 DNA reads TGTGCCAGCAGCGTAGCGCGGCAGGGGGTTGGCACAGATACGCAGTATTTT.

The chain joins TRBV25-1 to TRBJ2-6, with D possibly matching TRBD1 (6 bases). V lost 4 bases to trimming and J lost 1 base, with 11 bases between them. The CDR3 runs to 16 residues. The germline V gene has CDR1 MGHDK and CDR2 SYGVNS. The CDR3 region is CASSVRGGSGANVLTF. As DNA, the CDR3 is TGTGCCAGCAGTGTCAGGGGTGGATCTGGGGCCAACGTCCTGACTTTC.

This chain joins TRBV27 and TRBJ1-2, with 10 bases aligning to TRBD1. Germline trimming cut 5 bases from V and 5 bases from J; bases unmatched to any gene: 8. Germline V gene sequence: CDR1 MNHEY, CDR2 SMNVEV (reference sequence). The CDR3 runs to 15 residues. The CDR3 DNA reads as TGTGCCAGCAGTCTTAAACGGGGACAGGGGTATGGCTACACCTTC. It encodes CASSLKRGQGYGYTF.

The chain uses TRBV5-1 and TRBJ2-2, with 14 bases aligning to TRBD2. The V segment lost 4 bases and the J segment 3 bases; nucleotides outside the gene matches: 5. Per germline, CDR1 SGHRS and CDR2 YFSETQ. The CDR3 consists of 17 residues. CDR3 DNA sequence: TGCGCCAGCAGCCTAGGGACTAGCGGGAGTTACACCGGGGAGCTGTTTTTT. It yields the protein CASSLGTSGSYTGELFF.

In DNA form, the CDR3 reads TGTGCCAGCACTCTGGGGAGGGCTAACTATGGCTACACCTTC. The encoded protein is CASTLGRANYGYTF. The V and J genes are TRBV28 and TRBJ1-2; D not resolved. This CDR3 has 14 amino acids. Trimming took 7 bases from V and 0 from J, leaving 12 bases between them. The germline CDR1 and CDR2 sequences are MDHEN and SYDVKM.

The CDR3, as DNA: TGCGCCAGCAGCTTGTCCGGGAGGGCCGAGCAGTTCTTC. Translating it yields CASSLSGRAEQFF. The chain employs TRBV5-1 and TRBJ2-1; TRBD2 aligns across 8 bases. The CDR3 extends over 13 amino acids. The V and J ends lost 1 base and 10 bases, in that order; junction bases with no gene match: 4. The V gene's germline CDR1 is SGHRS and CDR2 YFSETQ.

The rearrangement joins TRBV10-3 to TRBJ1-1, with 8 bases matching TRBD1. CDR1 and CDR2 from the germline V gene are ENHRY and SYGVKD. The J segment lost 5 bases and the V segment lost 7 bases, leaving 9 bases of the junction unmatched. The CDR3 consists of 14 residues. The CDR3 is CAITLGRGLTEAFF. The CDR3 bases are TGTGCCATCACCCTGGGCAGGGGGCTTACTGAAGCTTTCTTT.

The chain carries TRBV2 and TRBJ1-1; D unclear. CDR1 and CDR2 (germline): SNHLY, FYNNEI. The CDR3 sequence is 12 residues long. V was trimmed by 2 bases and J by 10 bases, leaving 11 bases between them. CDR3 region: CASSESVVRAFF. The CDR3 region has the DNA TGTGCCAGCAGTGAATCCGTAGTAAGAGCTTTCTTT.

The chain employs TRBV2 and TRBJ2-2; D unresolved. V was cut by 7 bases and J by 6 bases, with 3 bases left in between. Germline values: CDR1 SNHLY, CDR2 FYNNEI. This CDR3 is built from 10 residues. The CDR3 spells CASMSGELFF. In DNA form, the CDR3 reads TGTGCCAGCATGTCCGGGGAGCTGTTTTTT.

This clone is a singleton in its sample. This chain uses TRBV10-3 with TRBJ1-2; TRBD1 aligns across 10 bases. The V gene end was trimmed by 11 bases and the J gene end by 5 bases; junction bases not matched to a gene: 11. Germline CDR1 and CDR2: ENHRY and SYGVKD. The length of the CDR3 is 14 residues. CDR3 in DNA: TGTGCCTCCCAGGGGACAGGGGCGAAGTATGGCTACACCTTC. Protein product: CASQGTGAKYGYTF.

V and J are TRBV11-3 and TRBJ2-1, with 10 bases matching TRBD1. Germline V CDR1 and CDR2: SGHNT, YENEEA. The CDR3 covers 13 residues. V gave up 5 bases and J gave up 9 bases; unmatched junction bases: 4. In DNA form, the CDR3 reads TGTGCCAGCAGCCCTGGGACAGGGGTTGAGCAGTTCTTC. This translates into CASSPGTGVEQFF. The full variable domain, its missing parts supplied by reference TRBV11-3 and TRBJ2-1, is EAGVVQSPRYKIIEKKQPVAFWCNPISGHNTLYWYLQNLGQGPELLIRYENEEAVDDSQLPKDRFSAERLKGVDSTLKIQPAELGDSAVYLCASSPGTGVEQFFGPGTRLTVL.

This clone has a handful of counts. The chain employs TRBV11-2 and TRBJ1-6; a possible D gene is TRBD1 (6 bases). Germline CDR1 SGHAT, CDR2 FQNNGV. Trimming removed 0 bases at V and 5 bases at J, with 8 bases between. The length of the CDR3 is 15 residues. CDR3: CASSLEGAHNSPLHF. CDR3 coding DNA: TGTGCCAGCAGCTTAGAGGGGGCTCATAATTCACCCCTCCACTTT.

This chain links TRBV5-1 with TRBJ2-1, with 8 bases that match TRBD2. Looked up from germline, CDR1 is SGHRS and CDR2 is YFSETQ. This CDR3 is built from 15 residues. V gave up 5 bases and J gave up 5 bases; unmatched junction bases: 9. The CDR3 DNA reads TGCGCCAGCAGTTTACCGGGACTAGTGAACAATGAGCAGTTCTTC. This sequence encodes CASSLPGLVNNEQFF.

This rearrangement joins TRBV28 to TRBJ1-2; tentative D call: TRBD1 (6 bases). CDR1 and CDR2 (germline): MDHEN, SYDVKM. The V end lost 3 bases, the J end lost 4 bases, and 12 bases lay between the germline ends. The CDR3 has 14 residues. CDR3 amino acids: CASSFPQGSYGYTF. Written as DNA, the CDR3 is TGTGCCAGCAGTTTTCCTCAGGGGTCCTATGGCTACACCTTC.

This chain connects TRBV27 to TRBJ2-7; 7 bases line up with TRBD1. CDR3 size: 16 residues. Trimming at V came to 1 base and at J to 4 bases, leaving 10 bases not matched to a gene. Germline V CDR1 and CDR2: MNHEY, SMNVEV (reference sequence). The CDR3 nucleotides are TGTGCCAGCAGTTTATATACAGGGGTCGCCCTTTACGAGCAGTACTTC. Translated, it gives CASSLYTGVALYEQYF.

The chain couples TRBV6-5 to TRBJ2-7; possible D gene TRBD1, 6 bases. The CDR3 extends over 11 amino acids. With 7 bases removed from V and 4 bases from J, the gap between germline ends came to 8 bases. Germline V gene data show CDR1 as MNHEY and CDR2 as SVGAGI. The CDR3 region has the DNA TGTGCCAGCATACAGGGTTACGAGCAGTACTTC. It encodes CASIQGYEQYF.

The CDR3 here is CASSLISGIMVGELFF. The CDR3 DNA follows: TGTGCCAGCAGCTTGATTAGCGGGATTATGGTCGGGGAGCTGTTTTTT. V is TRBV11-2 and J is TRBJ2-2; 8 nucleotides line up with TRBD2. The CDR3 totals 16 residues. The junction had 10 bases not matched to a gene; V was cut back by 3 bases and J by 7 bases. In germline, CDR1 is SGHAT, CDR2 FQNNGV. The entire variable domain, with the rest obtained from reference TRBV11-2 and TRBJ2-2, is as follows: EAGVAQSPRYKIIEKRQSVAFWCNPISGHATLYWYQQILGQGPKLLIQFQNNGVVDDSQLPKDRFSAERLKGVDSTLKIQPAKLEDSAVYLCASSLISGIMVGELFFGEGSRLTVL.

V usage is TRBV9 and J usage is TRBJ2-5, with a weak D call TRBD2 (7 bases). Trimming removed 0 bases at V and 5 bases at J, with 11 bases between. CDR1 and CDR2 from the germline V gene are SGDLS and YYNGEE. This CDR3 has 14 amino acids. The DNA for the CDR3 is TGTGCCAGCAGCGTAGAGGGGGAGGGGGAGACCCAGTACTTC. Translation: CASSVEGEGETQYF.